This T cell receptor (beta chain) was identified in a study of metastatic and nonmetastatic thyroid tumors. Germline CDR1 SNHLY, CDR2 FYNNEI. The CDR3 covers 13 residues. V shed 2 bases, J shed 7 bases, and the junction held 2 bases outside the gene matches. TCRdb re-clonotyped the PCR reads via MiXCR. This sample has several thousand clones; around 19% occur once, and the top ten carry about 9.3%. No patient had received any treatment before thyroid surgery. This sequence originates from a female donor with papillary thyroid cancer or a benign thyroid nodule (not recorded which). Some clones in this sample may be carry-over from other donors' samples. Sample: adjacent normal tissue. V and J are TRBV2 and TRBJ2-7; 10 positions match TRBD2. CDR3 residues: CASSEKLAGEQYF. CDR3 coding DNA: TGTGCCAGCAGTGAAAAACTAGCGGGGGAGCAGTACTTC.